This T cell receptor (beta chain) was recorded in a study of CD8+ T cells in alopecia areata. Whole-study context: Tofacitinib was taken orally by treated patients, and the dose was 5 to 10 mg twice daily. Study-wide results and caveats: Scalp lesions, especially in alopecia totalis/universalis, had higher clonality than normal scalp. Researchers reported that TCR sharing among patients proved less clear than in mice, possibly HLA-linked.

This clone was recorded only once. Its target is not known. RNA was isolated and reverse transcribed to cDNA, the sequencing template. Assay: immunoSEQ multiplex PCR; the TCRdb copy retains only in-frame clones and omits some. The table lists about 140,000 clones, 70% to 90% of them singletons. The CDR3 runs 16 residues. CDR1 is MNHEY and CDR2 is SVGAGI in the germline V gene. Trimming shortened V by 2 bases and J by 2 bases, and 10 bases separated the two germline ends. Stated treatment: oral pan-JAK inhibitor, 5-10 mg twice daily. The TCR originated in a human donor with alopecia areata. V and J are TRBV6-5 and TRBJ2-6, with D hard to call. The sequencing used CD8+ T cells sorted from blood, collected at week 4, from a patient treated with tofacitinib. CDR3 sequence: CASSYDLVAGANVLTF. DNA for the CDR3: TGTGCCAGCAGTTACGATCTGGTCGCTGGGGCCAACGTCCTGACTTTC.